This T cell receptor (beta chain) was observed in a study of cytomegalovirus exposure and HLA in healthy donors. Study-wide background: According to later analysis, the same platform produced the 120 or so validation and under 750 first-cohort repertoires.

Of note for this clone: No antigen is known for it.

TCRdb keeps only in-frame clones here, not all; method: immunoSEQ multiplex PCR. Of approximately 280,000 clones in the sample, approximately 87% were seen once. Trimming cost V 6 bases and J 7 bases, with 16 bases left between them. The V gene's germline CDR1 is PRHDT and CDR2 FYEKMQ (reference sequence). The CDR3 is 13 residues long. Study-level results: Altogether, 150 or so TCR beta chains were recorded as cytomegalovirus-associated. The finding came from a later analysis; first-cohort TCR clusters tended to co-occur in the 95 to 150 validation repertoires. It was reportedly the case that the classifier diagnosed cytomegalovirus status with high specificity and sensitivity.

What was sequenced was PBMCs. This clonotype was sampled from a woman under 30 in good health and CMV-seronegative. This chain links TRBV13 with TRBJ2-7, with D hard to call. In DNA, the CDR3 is TGTGCCAGCAGAAGCCGAGGAGAGTGGGAGCAGTACTTC. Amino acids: CASRSRGEWEQYF. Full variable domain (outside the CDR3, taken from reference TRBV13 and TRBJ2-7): AAGVIQSPRHLIKEKRETATLKCYPIPRHDTVYWYQQGPGQDPQFLISFYEKMQSDKGSIPDRFSAQQFSDYHSELNMSSLELGDSALYFCASRSRGEWEQYFGPGTRLTVT.